The 27 T cell receptor beta chains below were found in one sample sequenced in a study of PD-1 blockade in classical Hodgkin lymphoma. Regarding time point: newly diagnosed, previously untreated cHL patient sample. Negative magnetic selection isolated CD4+ T cells from thawed PBMCs. The table came from immunoSEQ multiplex PCR; TCRdb's copy has only in-frame clones and leaves some out. Among about 22,000 clones, 75% to 95% were seen once, and the ten largest hold more than 0.45%. The material sequenced was CD4+ T cells from blood. The receptors were sampled from a human donor with classical Hodgkin lymphoma.

The CDR3 nucleotides are TGTGCCAGCAGTTTATTCGGGACAGGGGCCGGCCGGGGCCCTGAAGCTTTCTTT. Protein product: CASSLFGTGAGRGPEAFF. This chain uses TRBV27 with TRBJ1-1; TRBD1 aligns across 10 bases. CDR1 is MNHEY and CDR2 is SMNVEV in the germline V gene (reference sequence). The V gene end was trimmed by 1 base and the J gene end by 6 bases; junction bases not matched to a gene: 14. The CDR3 has 18 residues.

V usage is TRBV2 and J usage is TRBJ2-1; the D is unclear. Trimming pared 6 bases from V and 10 bases from J, leaving 13 bases between. Looked up from germline, CDR1 is SNHLY and CDR2 is FYNNEI. The CDR3 extends over 12 amino acids. DNA of the CDR3: TGTGCCAGCAGGTATAGGGCCCAAGAGCAGTTCTTC. This gives the protein CASRYRAQEQFF. Supplemented by reference TRBV2 and TRBJ2-1, the full variable domain reads EPEVTQTPSHQVTQMGQEVILRCVPISNHLYFYWYRQILGQKVEFLVSFYNNEISEKSEIFDDQFSVERPDGSNFTLKIRSTKLEDSAMYFCASRYRAQEQFFGPGTRLTVL.

V and J are TRBV10-3 and TRBJ1-3, with D possibly matching TRBD1 (5 bases). The CDR3 has 16 amino acids. Germline CDR1 ENHRY, CDR2 SYGVKD. Trimming cost V 3 bases and J 8 bases, with 20 bases left between them. The CDR3 sequence: CAISDPGTQNEHTIYF. CDR3 DNA: TGTGCCATCAGTGATCCCGGGACCCAGAATGAACACACCATATATTTT.

The J gene is TRBJ1-4, the V gene TRBV11-2; D gene ambiguous. Trimming shortened V by 3 bases and J by 8 bases, and 4 bases separated the two germline ends. The CDR3 is 11 residues long. Looked up from germline, CDR1 is SGHAT and CDR2 is FQNNGV. CDR3 DNA sequence: TGTGCCAGCAGCTTTCGAGAAAAACTGTTTTTT. As protein: CASSFREKLFF. The whole variable domain, filled in from reference TRBV11-2 and TRBJ1-4, reads EAGVAQSPRYKIIEKRQSVAFWCNPISGHATLYWYQQILGQGPKLLIQFQNNGVVDDSQLPKDRFSAERLKGVDSTLKIQPAKLEDSAVYLCASSFREKLFFGSGTQLSVL.

This chain joins TRBV6-1 and TRBJ2-5; D not resolved. Between the trimmed V and J ends, which lost 1 base and 5 bases, there was a span of 14 bases. The CDR3 is 15 residues long. CDR1 and CDR2 (germline): MNHNS, SASEGT. CDR3 coding DNA: TGTGCCAGCAGTGAAGGAGCTGGCGGTGCGGAGACCCAGTACTTC. Translation gives CASSEGAGGAETQYF.

V and J are TRBV5-6 and TRBJ2-1; 12 bases line up with TRBD2. CDR1 and CDR2 from the germline V gene are SGHDT and YYEEEE. The CDR3 is 16 residues long. Trimming removed 1 base from V and 12 bases from J; junction bases left unmatched: 11. The CDR3 bases are TGTGCCAGCAGCTTGCCCGGGACTAGCGGGCCCATTGGGCAGTTCTTC. Translation gives CASSLPGTSGPIGQFF.

This clone was seen just once. The chain is built from TRBV7-2 and TRBJ1-1; the D gene is possibly TRBD1 (6 bases). The germline V gene encodes CDR1 SGHTA and CDR2 FQGNSA. The V end lost 0 bases, the J end lost 4 bases, and 9 bases lay between the germline ends. This CDR3 contains 14 residues. CDR3 bases: TGTGCCAGCAGCTTAGCGCGGGGGGCCACTGAAGCTTTCTTT. This codes for CASSLARGATEAFF.

V gene TRBV6-5 combines with J gene TRBJ2-3; D unresolved. The length of the CDR3 is 15 residues. The V gene lost 6 bases and the J gene lost 8 bases, with 21 bases spanning the gap. Per germline, CDR1 MNHEY and CDR2 SVGAGI. The CDR3 protein is CASSLLGKTKGTQYF. Written as DNA, the CDR3 is TGTGCCAGCAGCCTCCTGGGCAAGACCAAAGGTACGCAGTATTTT.

V usage is TRBV4-3 and J usage is TRBJ1-6; D is undetermined. The CDR3 loop spans 17 amino acids. Germline V gives CDR1 LGHNA, CDR2 YSLEER. The germline V and J ends were trimmed by 0 bases and 9 bases, with 18 bases remaining between them. CDR3 DNA: TGCGCCAGCAGCCAAGATTTGTTTGGGGATTCTAGTTCACCCCTCCACTTT. This translates into CASSQDLFGDSSSPLHF.

The genes are TRBV13 and TRBJ2-7, with D possibly being TRBD1 or TRBD2 (5 bases each). Germline loops: CDR1 PRHDT, CDR2 FYEKMQ (reference sequence). This CDR3 spans 13 amino acids. The V end lost 7 bases, the J end lost 6 bases, and 16 bases lay between the germline ends. The CDR3 DNA reads TGTGCCAGCAACCGGGACGGTTTTTCCGAGCAGTACTTC. Amino acid sequence: CASNRDGFSEQYF.

This chain uses TRBV6-1 with TRBJ2-5; D is perhaps TRBD1 (6 bases). The length of the CDR3 is 13 residues. V was clipped by 3 bases and J by 2 bases, with 7 bases between them. CDR1 is MNHNS and CDR2 is SASEGT in the germline V gene. CDR3 DNA: TGTGCCAGCAGTGAGAGGGGGCAAGAGACCCAGTACTTC. It specifies CASSERGQETQYF.

The chain carries TRBV6-1 and TRBJ2-7; D remains unclear. Per germline, CDR1 MNHNS and CDR2 SASEGT. Trimming cost V 7 bases and J 0 bases, with 10 bases left between them. There are 13 residues in the CDR3. The CDR3 here is CASKIRSSYEQYF. The CDR3 nucleotides read TGTGCCAGCAAGATAAGGAGCTCCTACGAGCAGTACTTC.

The chain is built from TRBV5-1 and TRBJ2-1; TRBD2 might be the D (7 bases). The germline CDR1 and CDR2 sequences are SGHRS and YFSETQ. Trimming pared 1 base from V and 5 bases from J, leaving 10 bases between. This CDR3 has 14 amino acids. The CDR3 protein is CASSLRGANNEQFF. CDR3 DNA sequence: TGCGCCAGCAGCTTGCGGGGGGCGAACAATGAGCAGTTCTTC.

CDR3 residues: CASSRWAGLQETQYF. The CDR3 region has the DNA TGCGCCAGCAGCCGGTGGGCGGGACTTCAAGAGACCCAGTACTTC. The chain combines TRBV5-1 with TRBJ2-5; D may be TRBD2 (6 bases). Trimming pared 4 bases from V and 2 bases from J, leaving 15 bases between. This CDR3 contains 15 residues. Germline CDR1 reads SGHRS; CDR2 reads YFSETQ.

V usage is TRBV5-6 and J usage is TRBJ1-2, with D possibly TRBD1 on 6 matching bases. The CDR3 totals 14 residues. The V gene lost 0 bases and the J gene lost 8 bases, with 14 bases spanning the gap. Per the germline V gene, CDR1 is SGHDT and CDR2 is YYEEEE. The CDR3 sequence is CASSLADSWRGYTF. For the CDR3, the DNA is TGTGCCAGCAGCTTGGCGGACAGTTGGAGGGGCTACACCTTC.

The chain employs TRBV6-5 and TRBJ2-7; TRBD1 aligns across 9 bases. V shed 5 bases and J 7 bases; nucleotides not matched to a gene: 12. The CDR3 has 15 amino acids. Germline CDR1 MNHEY, CDR2 SVGAGI. CDR3 in DNA: TGTGCCAGCAGTCGAGCGGGACAGGGTGTAGGAGAGCAGTACTTC. As protein: CASSRAGQGVGEQYF.

V gene TRBV5-5 combines with J gene TRBJ1-3; D remains ambiguous. This CDR3 has 14 residues. Between the trimmed V and J ends, which lost 4 bases and 15 bases, there was a span of 23 bases. Germline CDR1 is SGHKS and CDR2 is YYEKEE (reference sequence). CDR3 coding DNA: TGTGCCAGCAGCCTCAATGGCGGCAGACCACATCGATATTTT. It is translated as CASSLNGGRPHRYF.

This clone showed up just a few times. V usage is TRBV10-3 and J usage is TRBJ1-3, with 9 bases identical to TRBD1. V was pared by 9 bases and J by 4 bases, with 4 bases of the junction left unmatched. The CDR3 covers 13 residues. Germline CDR1 reads ENHRY; CDR2 reads SYGVKD. This CDR3 reads CAIRQGDGNTIYF. In nucleotides, the CDR3 is TGTGCCATAAGACAGGGGGACGGAAACACCATATATTTT.

V gene TRBV28 combines with J gene TRBJ2-7; D is possibly TRBD1 or TRBD2 (5 bases each). CDR1 and CDR2 (germline): MDHEN, SYDVKM. The CDR3 extends over 11 amino acids. V was cut by 5 bases and J by 7 bases, with 9 bases left in between. The CDR3 DNA sequence: TGTGCCAGCAGTAGAGGGGCAGAGCAGTACTTC. This translates into CASSRGAEQYF.

The J gene is TRBJ1-3, the V gene TRBV7-2, with TRBD1 matching over 7 bases. V shed 5 bases and J 8 bases; nucleotides not matched to a gene: 9. The CDR3 extends over 14 amino acids. Germline V CDR1 and CDR2: SGHTA, FQGNSA. CDR3 DNA: TGTGCCAGCAGCGCCCAGGGGGTTTCGGACACCATATATTTT. This translates into CASSAQGVSDTIYF.

The chain is built from TRBV9 and TRBJ2-7; D is unresolved. This CDR3 contains 13 residues. V was shortened by 0 bases and J by 3 bases, with 7 bases between the two germline ends. CDR1 and CDR2 from the germline V gene are SGDLS and YYNGEE. CDR3 region: CASSVEPNYEQYF. The DNA for the CDR3 is TGTGCCAGCAGCGTAGAACCTAACTACGAGCAGTACTTC.

The chain has TRBV19 and TRBJ2-3; 9 nucleotides agree with TRBD1. The CDR3 runs 16 residues. Germline V gene sequence: CDR1 LNHDA, CDR2 SQIVND (reference sequence). V lost 6 bases, J lost 5 bases, and 12 bases stayed unmatched. CDR3 loop: CASSTSRDRVLDTQYF. CDR3 bases: TGTGCCAGTAGCACAAGCCGGGACAGGGTTTTAGATACGCAGTATTTT.

The rearrangement uses TRBV5-1 and TRBJ2-3; the D gene is possibly TRBD1 (5 bases). With 3 bases removed from V and 5 bases from J, the gap between germline ends came to 16 bases. Germline assignment: CDR1 SGHRS and CDR2 YFSETQ. The CDR3 covers 15 residues. The CDR3 here is CASSSARPGLDTQYF. DNA for the CDR3: TGCGCCAGCAGCTCTGCCAGACCAGGGTTAGATACGCAGTATTTT.

The chain links TRBV5-1 to TRBJ1-1; a weak D match, TRBD1 (5 bases). The CDR3 is made up of 13 amino acids. Germline CDR1 is SGHRS and CDR2 is YFSETQ. V was trimmed by 2 bases and J by 5 bases, leaving 10 bases between them. CDR3 nucleotide sequence: TGCGCCAGCAGCTTTTCCGGGGCTACTGAAGCTTTCTTT. Its translation: CASSFSGATEAFF.

This chain joins TRBV5-1 and TRBJ1-1; D is unclear. The length of the CDR3 is 15 residues. CDR1 is SGHRS and CDR2 is YFSETQ in the germline V gene. Trimming left V 6 bases short and J 3 bases short, with 18 bases between. Here the CDR3 reads CASTDHGRRYTEAFF. The CDR3 DNA is TGCGCCAGCACTGATCATGGGAGGAGATACACTGAAGCTTTCTTT.

The V and J genes are TRBV11-3 and TRBJ2-7, with 13 bases lining up with TRBD2. CDR1 is SGHNT, CDR2 YENEEA, per germline. The CDR3 spans 13 residues. The ends lost 5 bases at V and 7 bases at J; junction bases unmatched: 2. The CDR3 DNA reads TGTGCCAGCAGCCCGGGACTAGCGGGAGAGCAGTACTTC. Amino acid sequence: CASSPGLAGEQYF. Looking up the rest from reference TRBV11-3 and TRBJ2-7 gives the full variable domain: EAGVVQSPRYKIIEKKQPVAFWCNPISGHNTLYWYLQNLGQGPELLIRYENEEAVDDSQLPKDRFSAERLKGVDSTLKIQPAELGDSAVYLCASSPGLAGEQYFGPGTRLTVT.

The chain joins TRBV30 to TRBJ2-7; D remains ambiguous. The CDR3 covers 13 residues. Trimming shortened V by 2 bases and J by 4 bases, and 12 bases separated the two germline ends. Germline V gene data show CDR1 as GTSNPN and CDR2 as SVGIG (reference sequence). The CDR3 DNA is TGTGCCTGGAGTCCCGATAGTAAGTACGAGCAGTACTTC. Residues: CAWSPDSKYEQYF.